The subject of this entry is one T cell receptor beta chain. Its antigen is not known. This specimen belongs to a study of cytomegalovirus exposure and HLA in healthy donors. Germline values: CDR1 SNHLY, CDR2 FYNNEI. There are 16 residues in the CDR3. With V trimmed by 1 base and J by 5 bases, 6 bases remained unmatched. Primers: 60 Vbeta forward and 13 Jbeta reverse. Here immunoSEQ multiplex PCR was the method, and the copy in TCRdb shows in-frame clones only, minus some. Of about 140,000 clones in the sample, 60% to 80% are singletons; the top ten hold about 1%. Notes on the study in general: Prior analysis indicated that the majority of TCR beta V segments exhibited productivity approximately 87% or approximately 30% of the time. Most CMV-associated TCR beta chains appeared HLA-restricted in a later analysis. A list of approximately 160 TCR beta chains associated with cytomegalovirus was given.

The chain employs TRBV2 and TRBJ2-5; 11 bases are a match to TRBD2. This TCR was recovered from a male donor in good health and CMV-seronegative. Input material: PBMCs. CDR3 in amino acids: CASSEDLAGGLETQYF. The CDR3, as DNA: TGTGCCAGCAGTGAAGACCTAGCGGGGGGCCTGGAGACCCAGTACTTC.